This is a list of T cell receptor beta chains from one sample in a study of cytomegalovirus exposure and HLA in healthy donors. Using immunoSEQ multiplex PCR, the repertoire was profiled, and TCRdb retains in-frame clones only, with some absent. Its clone listing holds about 160,000 clones. Specimen: PBMCs. These receptors were obtained from a woman between 55 and 75 years old in good health and CMV-seronegative. The CDR3 runs from the conserved cysteine through the conserved F or W. D genes are given only for firm matches.

>-|TRBJ1-1|TRBV16
TGTGCCAGCAGCCAATCGTTTGGGAGGGAAGCTTTCTTT
CASSQSFGREAFF
>TRBD1|TRBJ1-2|TRBV6-5
TGTGCCAGCATCGGACAGGGGAGAGGTAGTGGCTACACCTTC
CASIGQGRGSGYTF
>TRBD2|TRBJ2-4|TRBV7-9
TGTGCCAGCAGCTTAGTAGCGGGACTGGACAAAAACATTCAGTACTTC
CASSLVAGLDKNIQYF
>-|TRBJ1-5|TRBV4-1
TGCGCCAGCAGCCAAGACTTAATCAGGACAAACAATCAGCCCCAGCATTTT
CASSQDLIRTNNQPQHF
>-|TRBJ1-2|TRBV7-2
TGTGCCAGCAGCTTAGGGCTACCTAGGGGATATGGCTACACCTTC
CASSLGLPRGYGYTF
>TRBD1|TRBJ1-3|TRBV6-5
TGTGCCAGCAGTTACGGAGGGGGCCTTGGAAACACCATATATTTT
CASSYGGGLGNTIYF
>TRBD2|TRBJ2-7|TRBV7-9
TGTGCCAGCAGCTTTGATGGGACTACTGACCAGCAGTACTTC
CASSFDGTTDQQYF
>-|TRBJ1-1|TRBV12-5
TGTGCTAGTGGTTTGGTACAACGGGGGACGGAAGCTTTCTTT
CASGLVQRGTEAFF
>TRBD1|TRBJ2-7|TRBV7-8
TGTGCCAGCAGCCGAACCGGGACAGGGAACTACGAGCAGTACTTC
CASSRTGTGNYEQYF
>TRBD1|TRBJ2-5|TRBV5-4
TGTGCCAGCAGCTTGGCCTACCAGGGGGCGAGAGAGACCCAGTACTTC
CASSLAYQGARETQYF
>TRBD2|TRBJ2-1|TRBV9
TGTGCCAGCAGCCCGGGAGGGGGTGGAAATTGGGAGCAGTTCTTC
CASSPGGGGNWEQFF
>-|TRBJ2-2|TRBV25-1
TGTGCCAGCAGTGAAAATACAGAGCCCGCCGGGGAGCTGTTTTTT
CASSENTEPAGELFF
>TRBD1|TRBJ2-2|TRBV19
TGTGCCAGTGGCGAGTGGGGACAGGGTGCCGGGGAGCTGTTTTTT
CASGEWGQGAGELFF
>-|TRBJ1-2|TRBV5-4
TGTGCCAGCAGCCTTCAGTGGGCCGGCTACACCTTC
CASSLQWAGYTF
>-|TRBJ2-6|TRBV5-1
TGCGCCAGCAGCTTGGGAGTTGCGGGGACCGGGGCCAACGTCCTGACTTTC
CASSLGVAGTGANVLTF
>TRBD1|TRBJ1-1|TRBV29-1
TGCAGAGGACAGGGGAACACTGAAGCTTTCTTT
CRGQGNTEAFF
>TRBD1|TRBJ1-5|TRBV11-2
TGTGCCAGCAGCCGGGACAGGGGCAGCAATCAGCCCCAGCATTTT
CASSRDRGSNQPQHF
>TRBD1|TRBJ1-1|TRBV5-6
TGTGCCAGCAGCTTGCGGCAGGGGGCAATGGCGAACACTGAAGCTTTCTTT
CASSLRQGAMANTEAFF
>TRBD2|TRBJ2-7|TRBV6-5
TGTGCCAGCAGCCGGACTAGCGGCCCCTACGAGCAGTACTTC
CASSRTSGPYEQYF
>-|TRBJ1-1|TRBV15
TGTGCCACCAGCAGAGGGACAGTGAACACTGAAGCTTTCTTT
CATSRGTVNTEAFF
>TRBD2|TRBJ2-1|TRBV11-2
TGTGCCAGCAGCTCTACTAGCGGGAGGGTAAATGAGCAGTTCTTC
CASSSTSGRVNEQFF
>-|TRBJ2-5|TRBV28
TGTGCCAGCAGCCTTCTAGAGACCCAGTACTTC
CASSLLETQYF
>-|TRBJ1-2|TRBV7-9
TGTGCCAGCAGCCCATGGGACATTAACGGCTACACCTTC
CASSPWDINGYTF
>TRBD1|TRBJ2-3|TRBV10-2
TGCGCCAGCAGTCAACAGGGGGGATTGCTGGCAGATACGCAGTATTTT
CASSQQGGLLADTQYF
>-|TRBJ1-2|TRBV10-3
TGTGCCATCAGTGAGGGGGGGGGACTCTATGGCTACACCTTC
CAISEGGGLYGYTF
>TRBD1|TRBJ2-7|TRBV19
TGTGCCAGTAGTATAGAGGGGGGACAGGGACACGAGCAGTACTTC
CASSIEGGQGHEQYF
>TRBD1|TRBJ1-1|TRBV27
TGTGCCAGCAGCCGGAGGGACAGGAACACTGAAGCTTTCTTT
CASSRRDRNTEAFF
>TRBD1|TRBJ1-3|TRBV10-3
TGTGCCATCACAGACCAGGGGGCGTCAGGAAACACCATATATTTT
CAITDQGASGNTIYF
>TRBD2|TRBJ2-7|TRBV10-3
TGTGCCGTAGCGGGAGGTTACGAGCAGTACTTC
CAVAGGYEQYF
>TRBD1|TRBJ1-5|TRBV12-5
TGTGCTAGTGGCTACGGGACAGGGCTTCAGCCCCAGCATTTT
CASGYGTGLQPQHF
>TRBD1|TRBJ2-7|TRBV9
TGTGCCAGCAGCGTCGGACCCCCGGGACAGGGCTCCTACGAGCAGTACTTC
CASSVGPPGQGSYEQYF
>TRBD2|TRBJ2-7|TRBV7-3
TGTGCCAGCAGCTTAGGGAGCGGGAGCTCCTACGAGCAGTACTTC
CASSLGSGSSYEQYF
>TRBD2|TRBJ2-1|TRBV5-1
TGCGCCAGCAGCTTCTGGGGGACTAGTAGGGCCAATGAGCAGTTCTTC
CASSFWGTSRANEQFF
>TRBD1|TRBJ1-5|TRBV7-2
TGTGCCAGCAGCCAAGGACAGGCCCAGCCCCAGCATTTT
CASSQGQAQPQHF
>TRBD1|TRBJ1-2|TRBV18
TGTGCCAGCTCACCGAAAGAGGGTCCACGGGACAGCCTTCGCTATGGCTACACCTTC
CASSPKEGPRDSLRYGYTF
>TRBD2|TRBJ2-7|TRBV6-6
TGTGCCAGCAGTCCGAGGACTAGCGGATACTACGAGCAGTACTTC
CASSPRTSGYYEQYF
>TRBD1|TRBJ1-1|TRBV18
TGTGCCAGCTCACGGCAGGGGGCGGGTACTGAAGCTTTCTTT
CASSRQGAGTEAFF
>TRBD1|TRBJ2-3|TRBV7-3
TGTGCCAGCAGCCGGGGACAGGGGATGAACACAGATACGCAGTATTTT
CASSRGQGMNTDTQYF
>-|TRBJ2-5|TRBV5-1
TGCGCCAGCAGCTATTCAGGGATGGGGGAGACCCAGTACTTC
CASSYSGMGETQYF
>TRBD1|TRBJ1-3|TRBV5-1
TGCGCCAGCAGCTTGGGATCAGGGGGGCCTGGAAACACCATATATTTT
CASSLGSGGPGNTIYF
>TRBD2|TRBJ2-5|TRBV7-6
TGTGCCAGCAGCTTACTAGCGGGGGGGTCTCAGACCCAGTACTTC
CASSLLAGGSQTQYF
>TRBD1|TRBJ2-4|TRBV2
TGTGCCAGCAGTGGACCCGGGACAGAAAACATTCAGTACTTC
CASSGPGTENIQYF
>-|TRBJ1-3|TRBV11-2
TGTGCCAGCAGCTTAGAATCCCCTAGGCACACCATATATTTT
CASSLESPRHTIYF
>TRBD1|TRBJ2-7|TRBV15
TGTGCCACCAGCAGACAGGGGGCCTCCTACGAGCAGTACTTC
CATSRQGASYEQYF
>TRBD1|TRBJ1-1|TRBV7-3
TGTGCCAGCAGCTTTAGGGGGCCGGACACTGAAGCTTTCTTT
CASSFRGPDTEAFF
>TRBD2|TRBJ2-2|TRBV27
TGTGCCAGCAGTCCCCGGGGGGCGAACACCGGGGAGCTGTTTTTT
CASSPRGANTGELFF
>-|TRBJ2-3|TRBV18
TGTGCCAGCTCAGTCAGGACAGAAAGCACAGATACGCAGTATTTT
CASSVRTESTDTQYF
>-|TRBJ2-7|TRBV5-1
TGCGCCAGCAGCCCCACCGGTTACGAGCAGTACTTC
CASSPTGYEQYF
>-|TRBJ2-7|TRBV2
TGTGCCAGCAGTCGAAACGAGCGGTACGAGCAGTACTTC
CASSRNERYEQYF
>TRBD1|TRBJ1-4|TRBV10-3
TGTGCCATCAGTGGCAACAGGGGAAATGAAAAACTGTTTTTT
CAISGNRGNEKLFF
>TRBD1|TRBJ1-1|TRBV4-2
TGTGCCAGCAGCCAATCTCCGGGGGACAGCATGAACACTGAAGCTTTCTTT
CASSQSPGDSMNTEAFF
>-|TRBJ2-7|TRBV21-1
TGTGCCAGCAGCAAATCCGTTAGGAGGGACGAGCAGTACTTC
CASSKSVRRDEQYF
>-|TRBJ1-1|TRBV27
TGTGCCAGCAGTTTTTTTGTATCCCCGGCCGGGGTGAACACTGAAGCTTTCTTT
CASSFFVSPAGVNTEAFF
>TRBD1|TRBJ1-1|TRBV7-9
TGTGCCAGCAGCTTCGGGGACAGAATAATGAACACTGAAGCTTTCTTT
CASSFGDRIMNTEAFF
>-|TRBJ2-2|TRBV6-1
TGTGCCAGCCATTTAATCTCCAGGAACACCGGGGAGCTGTTTTTT
CASHLISRNTGELFF
>-|TRBJ1-3|TRBV4-2
TGTGCCAGCAGCCAAGAGGCATCTGGAAACACCATATATTTT
CASSQEASGNTIYF
>-|TRBJ2-2|TRBV13
TGTGCCAGCAGCCCCCCAGCGACCGGGGAGCTGTTTTTT
CASSPPATGELFF